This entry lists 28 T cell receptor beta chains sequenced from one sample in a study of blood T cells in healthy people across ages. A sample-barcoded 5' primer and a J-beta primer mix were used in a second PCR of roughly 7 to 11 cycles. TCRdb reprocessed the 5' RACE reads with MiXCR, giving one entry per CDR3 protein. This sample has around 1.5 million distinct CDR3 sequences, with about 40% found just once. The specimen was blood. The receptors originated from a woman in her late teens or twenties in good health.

The chain's CDR3 is CSAREGLAETQYF. CDR3 bases: TGCAGTGCTAGAGAAGGACTAGCGGAGACCCAGTACTTC. The V gene is TRBV20-1, the J gene TRBJ2-7, with 9 bases lining up with TRBD2. Judging by the DNA end, TRBJ2-5 fits better; the J call may be wrong. The length of the CDR3 is 13 residues. CDR1 and CDR2 (germline): DFQATT, SNEGSKA (reference sequence).

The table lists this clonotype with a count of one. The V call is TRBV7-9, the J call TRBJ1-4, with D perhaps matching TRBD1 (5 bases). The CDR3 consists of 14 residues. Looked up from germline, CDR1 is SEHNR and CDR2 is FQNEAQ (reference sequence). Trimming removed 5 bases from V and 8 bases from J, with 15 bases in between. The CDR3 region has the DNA TGTGCCAGCAGCCAGGGTGGGGTGAACGAAAAACTGTTTTTT. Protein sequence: CASSQGGVNEKLFF.

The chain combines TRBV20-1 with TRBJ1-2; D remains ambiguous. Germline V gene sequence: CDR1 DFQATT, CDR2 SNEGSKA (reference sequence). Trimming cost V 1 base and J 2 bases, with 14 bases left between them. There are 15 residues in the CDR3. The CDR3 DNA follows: TGCAGTGCTAGAGTTCAGGATTTCCAAAACTATGGCTACACCTTC. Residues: CSARVQDFQNYGYTF.

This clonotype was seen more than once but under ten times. CDR3 residues: CASSYGRGAYNEQFF. In DNA form, the CDR3 reads TGTGCCAGCAGTTACGGCAGGGGGGCCTACAATGAGCAGTTCTTC. J is TRBJ2-1 and V is TRBV6-5, with D possibly being TRBD1 (7 bases). V lost 2 bases and J 2 bases, leaving 10 bases between the germline ends. From germline, CDR1 is MNHEY and CDR2 SVGAGI. There are 15 residues in the CDR3.

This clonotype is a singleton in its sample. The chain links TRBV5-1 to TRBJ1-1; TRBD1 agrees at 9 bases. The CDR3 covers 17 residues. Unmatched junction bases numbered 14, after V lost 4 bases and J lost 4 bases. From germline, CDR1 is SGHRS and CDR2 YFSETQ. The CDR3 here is CASSTAQGARKSTEAFF. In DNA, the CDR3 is TGCGCCAGCAGCACGGCACAGGGGGCGCGAAAAAGCACTGAAGCTTTCTTT.

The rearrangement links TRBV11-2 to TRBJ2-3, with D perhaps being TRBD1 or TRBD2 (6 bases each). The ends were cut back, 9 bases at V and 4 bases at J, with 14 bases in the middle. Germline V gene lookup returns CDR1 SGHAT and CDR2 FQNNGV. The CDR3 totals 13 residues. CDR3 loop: CASGGQGSDTQYF. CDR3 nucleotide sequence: TGTGCCAGTGGGGGGCAGGGCTCAGATACGCAGTATTTT.

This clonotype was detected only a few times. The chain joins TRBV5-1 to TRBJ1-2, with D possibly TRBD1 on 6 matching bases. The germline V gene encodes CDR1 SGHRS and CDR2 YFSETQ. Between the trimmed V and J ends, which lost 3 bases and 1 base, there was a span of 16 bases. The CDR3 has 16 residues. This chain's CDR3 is CASSSSGAQDNYGYTF. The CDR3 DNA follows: TGCGCCAGCAGCTCCTCAGGGGCCCAGGATAACTATGGCTACACCTTC.

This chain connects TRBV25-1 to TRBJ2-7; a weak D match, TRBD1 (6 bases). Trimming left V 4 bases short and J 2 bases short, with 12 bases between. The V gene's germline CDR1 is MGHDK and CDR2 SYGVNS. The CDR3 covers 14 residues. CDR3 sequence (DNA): TGTGCCAGCAGTGCAGGGGACGGGACCTACGAGCAGTACTTC. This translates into CASSAGDGTYEQYF.

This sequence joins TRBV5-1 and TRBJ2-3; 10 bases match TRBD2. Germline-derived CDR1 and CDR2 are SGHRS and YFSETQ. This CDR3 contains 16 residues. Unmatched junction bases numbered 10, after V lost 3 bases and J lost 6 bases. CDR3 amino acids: CASSYVAGGLSDTQYF. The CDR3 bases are TGCGCCAGCAGCTACGTAGCGGGAGGTTTGTCGGATACGCAGTATTTT.

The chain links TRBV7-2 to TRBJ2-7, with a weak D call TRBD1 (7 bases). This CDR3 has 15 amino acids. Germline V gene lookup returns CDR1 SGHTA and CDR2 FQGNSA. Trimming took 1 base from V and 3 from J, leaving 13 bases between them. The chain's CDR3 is CASSLVFQGGYEQYF. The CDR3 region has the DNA TGTGCCAGCAGCTTAGTGTTTCAGGGGGGCTACGAGCAGTACTTC. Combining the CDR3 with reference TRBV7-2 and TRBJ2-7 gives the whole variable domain GAGVSQSPSNKVTEKGKDVELRCDPISGHTALYWYRQSLGQGLEFLIYFQGNSAPDKSGLPSDRFSAERTGGSVSTLTIQRTQQEDSAVYLCASSLVFQGGYEQYFGPGTRLTVT.

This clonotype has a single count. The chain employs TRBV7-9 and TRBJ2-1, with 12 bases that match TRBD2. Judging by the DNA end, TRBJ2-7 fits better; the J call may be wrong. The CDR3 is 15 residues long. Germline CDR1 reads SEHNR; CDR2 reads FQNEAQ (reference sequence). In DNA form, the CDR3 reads TGTGCCAGCAGCTGGACTAGCGGGGCGACTCACGAGCAGTACTTC. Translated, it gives CASSWTSGATHEQYF.

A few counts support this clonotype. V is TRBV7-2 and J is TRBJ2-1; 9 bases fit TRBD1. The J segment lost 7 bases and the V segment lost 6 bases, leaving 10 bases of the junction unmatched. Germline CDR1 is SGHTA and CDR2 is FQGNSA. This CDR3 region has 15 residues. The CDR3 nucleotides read TGTGCCAGCAGTCAAGGGGGACAGGGTTGGAATGAGCAGTTCTTC. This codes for CASSQGGQGWNEQFF. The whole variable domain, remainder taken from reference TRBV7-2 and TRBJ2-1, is GAGVSQSPSNKVTEKGKDVELRCDPISGHTALYWYRQSLGQGLEFLIYFQGNSAPDKSGLPSDRFSAERTGGSVSTLTIQRTQQEDSAVYLCASSQGGQGWNEQFFGPGTRLTVL.

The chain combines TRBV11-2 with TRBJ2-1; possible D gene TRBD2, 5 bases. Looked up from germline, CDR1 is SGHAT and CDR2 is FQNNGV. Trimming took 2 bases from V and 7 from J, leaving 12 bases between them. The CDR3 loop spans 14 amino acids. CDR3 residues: CASSLIRDLNEQFF. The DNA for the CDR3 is TGTGCCAGCAGCTTAATCCGGGATTTGAATGAGCAGTTCTTC.

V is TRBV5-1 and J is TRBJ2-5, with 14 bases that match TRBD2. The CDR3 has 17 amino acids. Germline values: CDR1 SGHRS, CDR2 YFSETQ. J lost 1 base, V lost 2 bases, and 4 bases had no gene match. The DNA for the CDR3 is TGCGCCAGCAGCTTACCCGGACTAGCGGGGGGCCAAGAGACCCAGTACTTC. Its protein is CASSLPGLAGGQETQYF. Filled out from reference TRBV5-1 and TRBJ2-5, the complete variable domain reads KAGVTQTPRYLIKTRGQQVTLSCSPISGHRSVSWYQQTPGQGLQFLFEYFSETQRNKGNFPGRFSGRQFSNSRSEMNVSTLELGDSALYLCASSLPGLAGGQETQYFGPGTRLLVL.

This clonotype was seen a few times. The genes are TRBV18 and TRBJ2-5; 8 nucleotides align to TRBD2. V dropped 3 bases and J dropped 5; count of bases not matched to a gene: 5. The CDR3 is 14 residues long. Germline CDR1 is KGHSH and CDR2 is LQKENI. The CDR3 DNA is TGTGCCAGCTCACCGGGACTAGTTGGGGAGACCCAGTACTTC. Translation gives CASSPGLVGETQYF.

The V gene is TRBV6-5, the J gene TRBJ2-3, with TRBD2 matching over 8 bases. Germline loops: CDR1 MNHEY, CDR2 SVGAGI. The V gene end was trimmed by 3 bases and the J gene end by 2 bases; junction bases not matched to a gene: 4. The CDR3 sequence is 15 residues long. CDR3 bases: TGTGCCAGCAGTTATGGGCGGGGGGCCACAGATACGCAGTATTTT. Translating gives CASSYGRGATDTQYF.

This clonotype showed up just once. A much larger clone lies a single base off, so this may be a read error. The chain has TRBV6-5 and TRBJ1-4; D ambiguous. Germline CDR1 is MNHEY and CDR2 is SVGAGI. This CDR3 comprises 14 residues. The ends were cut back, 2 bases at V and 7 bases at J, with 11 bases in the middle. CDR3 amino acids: CASSYKPDLEKLFF. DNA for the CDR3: TGTGCCAGCAGTTACAAGCCGGACCTTGAAAAACTGTTTTTT.

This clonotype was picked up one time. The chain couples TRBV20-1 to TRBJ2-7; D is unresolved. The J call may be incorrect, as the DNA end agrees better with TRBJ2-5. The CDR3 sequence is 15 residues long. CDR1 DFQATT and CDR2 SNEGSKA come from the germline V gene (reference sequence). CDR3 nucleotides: TGCAGTGCTAGTGCTTCGGACGGCGCAGGAGAGACCCAGTACTTC. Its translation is CSASASDGAGETQYF.

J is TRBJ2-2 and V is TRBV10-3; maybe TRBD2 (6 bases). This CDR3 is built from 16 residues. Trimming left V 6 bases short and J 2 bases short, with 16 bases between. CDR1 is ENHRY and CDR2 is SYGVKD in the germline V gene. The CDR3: CAIRAAGTGNTGELFF. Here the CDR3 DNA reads TGTGCCATCAGGGCAGCCGGGACTGGTAACACCGGGGAGCTGTTTTTT.

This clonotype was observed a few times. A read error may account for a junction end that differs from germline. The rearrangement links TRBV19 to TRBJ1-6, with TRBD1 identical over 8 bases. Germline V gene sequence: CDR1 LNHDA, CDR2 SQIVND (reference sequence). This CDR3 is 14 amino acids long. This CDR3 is CASSIGQGNSPLHF. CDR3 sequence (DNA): TGCGCCAGCAGCATCGGACAGGGAAATTCACCCCTCCACTTT.

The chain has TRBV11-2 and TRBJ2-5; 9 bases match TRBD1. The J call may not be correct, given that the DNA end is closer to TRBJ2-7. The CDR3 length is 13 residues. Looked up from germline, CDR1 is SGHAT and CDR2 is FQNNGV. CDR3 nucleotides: TGTGCCAGCAGCTGGCCGGACAGGGGCGAGCAGTACTTC. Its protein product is CASSWPDRGEQYF.

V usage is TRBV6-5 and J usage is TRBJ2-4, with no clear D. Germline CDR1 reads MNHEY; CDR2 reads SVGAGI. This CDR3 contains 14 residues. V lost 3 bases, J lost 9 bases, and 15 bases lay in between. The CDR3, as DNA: TGTGCCAGCAGTTATTCCCCAAACCACGGCATTCAGTACTTC. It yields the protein CASSYSPNHGIQYF.

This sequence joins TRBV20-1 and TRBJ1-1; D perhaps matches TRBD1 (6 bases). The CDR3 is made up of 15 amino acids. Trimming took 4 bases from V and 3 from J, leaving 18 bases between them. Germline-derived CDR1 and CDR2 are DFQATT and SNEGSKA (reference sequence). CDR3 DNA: TGCAGTGCTACCCTGAGAGCAGGGGCGGACACTGAAGCTTTCTTT. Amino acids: CSATLRAGADTEAFF.

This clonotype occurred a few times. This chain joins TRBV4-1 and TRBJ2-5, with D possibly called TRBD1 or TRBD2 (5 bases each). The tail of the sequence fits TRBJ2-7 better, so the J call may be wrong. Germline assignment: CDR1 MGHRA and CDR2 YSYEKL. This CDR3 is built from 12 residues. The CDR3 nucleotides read TGCGCCAGCAGCCAAGAGGGGGTCGAGCAGTACTTC. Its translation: CASSQEGVEQYF.

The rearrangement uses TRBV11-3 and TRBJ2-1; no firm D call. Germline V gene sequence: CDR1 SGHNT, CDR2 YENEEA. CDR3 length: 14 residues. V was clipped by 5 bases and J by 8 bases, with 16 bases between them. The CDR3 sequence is CASSNSRGNYEQFF. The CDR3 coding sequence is TGTGCCAGCAGCAACTCTCGCGGCAATTATGAGCAGTTCTTC.

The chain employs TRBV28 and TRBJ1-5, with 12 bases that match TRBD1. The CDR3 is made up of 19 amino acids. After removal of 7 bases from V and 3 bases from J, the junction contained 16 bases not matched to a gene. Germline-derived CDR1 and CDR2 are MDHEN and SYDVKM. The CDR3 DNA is TGTGCCAGCACCCGTCGGGACAGGGGGCGCAAAGTAAACAATCAGCCCCAGCATTTT. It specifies CASTRRDRGRKVNNQPQHF. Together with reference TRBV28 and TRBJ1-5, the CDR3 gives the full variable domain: DVKVTQSSRYLVKRTGEKVFLECVQDMDHENMFWYRQDPGLGLRLIYFSYDVKMKEKGDIPEGYSVSREKKERFSLILESASTNQTSMYLCASTRRDRGRKVNNQPQHFGDGTRLSIL.

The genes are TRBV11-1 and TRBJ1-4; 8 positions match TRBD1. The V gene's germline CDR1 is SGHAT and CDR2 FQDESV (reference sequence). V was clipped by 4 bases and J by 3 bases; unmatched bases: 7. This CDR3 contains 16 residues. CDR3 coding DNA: TGTGCCAGCAGCTATACCGGGACAGGATCTAATGAAAAACTGTTTTTT. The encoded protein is CASSYTGTGSNEKLFF.

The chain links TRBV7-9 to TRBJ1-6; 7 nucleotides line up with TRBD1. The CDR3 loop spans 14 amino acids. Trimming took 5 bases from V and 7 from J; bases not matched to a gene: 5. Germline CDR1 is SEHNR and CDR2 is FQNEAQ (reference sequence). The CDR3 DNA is TGTGCCAGCAGCCCGGACAGGCGAAATTCACCCCTCCACTTT. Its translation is CASSPDRRNSPLHF.